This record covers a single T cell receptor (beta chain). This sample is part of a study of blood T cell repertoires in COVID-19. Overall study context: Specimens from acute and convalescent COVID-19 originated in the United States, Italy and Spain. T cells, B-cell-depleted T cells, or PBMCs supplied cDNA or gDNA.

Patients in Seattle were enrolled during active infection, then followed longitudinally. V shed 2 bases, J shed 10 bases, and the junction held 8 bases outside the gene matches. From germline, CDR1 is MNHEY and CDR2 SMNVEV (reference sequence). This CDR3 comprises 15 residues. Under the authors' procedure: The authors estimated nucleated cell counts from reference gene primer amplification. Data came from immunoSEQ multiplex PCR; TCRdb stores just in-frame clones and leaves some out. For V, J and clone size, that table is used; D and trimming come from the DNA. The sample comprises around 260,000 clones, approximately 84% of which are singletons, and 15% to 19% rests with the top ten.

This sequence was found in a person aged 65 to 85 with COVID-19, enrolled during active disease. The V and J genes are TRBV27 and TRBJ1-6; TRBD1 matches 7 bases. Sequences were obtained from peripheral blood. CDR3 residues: CASSLKPQGVSPLHF. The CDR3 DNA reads TGTGCCAGCAGTTTAAAACCCCAGGGGGTGTCACCCCTCCACTTT.